These 25 T cell receptor beta chains came from one sample sequenced in a study of blood T cell repertoires in COVID-19 (dated by TCRdb to about 2020). Receptor libraries were prepared by the immunoSEQ multiplex PCR assay. TCRdb limited this immuneACCESS table to in-frame rearrangements with V and J called. A share of clones is missing; checked studies link under half to unresolved V genes, and the rest is unexplained. The sample has a few hundred thousand clones on record, nearly 90% of them singletons. Together, the top ten hold 1.7% of the sample. Sequenced input: PBMCs or T cells enriched from blood (not recorded which). These receptors came from a young woman who had recovered from COVID-19.

Notes on this clone: This CDR3 is missing its conserved last phenylalanine or tryptophan, likely due to a read error. J is TRBJ1-4 and V is TRBV5-1; maybe TRBD1 (5 bases). The CDR3 is 15 amino acids. Germline V lookup: CDR1 SGHRS, CDR2 YFSETQ. The V end was cut by 0 bases, the J end by 3 bases, with 9 bases between. CDR3 DNA: TGCGCCAGCAGCTTGGTCCAGGGCTCTAATGAAAAACTGTTTTCT. This sequence encodes CASSLVQGSNEKLFS.

The chain recombines TRBV14 with TRBJ2-1; 7 nucleotides line up with TRBD2. Germline CDR1 is SGHDN and CDR2 is FVKESK. The CDR3 contains 16 residues. V gave up 4 bases and J gave up 7 bases; unmatched junction bases: 13. The CDR3 DNA reads TGTGCCAGCAGCCGGGCGGGAGTGTTCGTCGGGAATGAGCAGTTCTTC. Residues: CASSRAGVFVGNEQFF.

The chain recombines TRBV4-1 with TRBJ2-1; D might be TRBD2 (6 bases). Germline V lookup: CDR1 MGHRA, CDR2 YSYEKL. The CDR3 is made up of 16 amino acids. V was pared by 0 bases and J by 2 bases, with 11 bases between. CDR3 residues: CASSQEEGRAYNEQFF. In DNA, the CDR3 is TGCGCCAGCAGCCAAGAGGAGGGTCGGGCCTACAATGAGCAGTTCTTC.

The chain links TRBV12-3 or TRBV12-4 to TRBJ2-1; TRBD2 aligns across 10 bases. The CDR3 extends over 13 amino acids. The junction had 3 bases not matched to a gene; V was cut back by 4 bases and J by 9 bases. The CDR3 here is CASSSGLAVEQFF. CDR3 DNA sequence: TGTGCCAGCAGTTCCGGACTAGCGGTTGAGCAGTTCTTC.

Turning to this clone: An end of the junction does not agree with germline; a read error may underlie this. The chain links TRBV30 to TRBJ1-2, with 8 bases aligning to TRBD1. Germline CDR1 and CDR2: GTSNPN and SVGIG (reference sequence). CDR3 length equals 14 residues. The CDR3 bases are TGTGCCTGGAGTGTCAACAGGGGGGTCTATAGCTACACCTTC. Protein sequence: CAWSVNRGVYSYTF.

The J gene is TRBJ2-7, the V gene TRBV5-1; weak D call: TRBD2 (5 bases). The CDR3 is made up of 14 amino acids. Trimming took off 5 bases at V and 4 bases at J, with 16 bases between the two ends. Germline lookup yields CDR1 SGHRS and CDR2 YFSETQ. For the CDR3, the DNA is TGCGCCAGCAGTCCAAGCGGAGGCGCTTACGAGCAGTACTTC. Its protein product is CASSPSGGAYEQYF.

This chain uses TRBV5-1 with TRBJ1-4; D is uncertain. Germline loops: CDR1 SGHRS, CDR2 YFSETQ. Trimming cost V 4 bases and J 6 bases, with 13 bases left between them. This CDR3 is 14 amino acids long. The CDR3 reads CASSEVSEDEKLFF. The CDR3 region has the DNA TGCGCCAGCAGCGAGGTTTCTGAGGATGAAAAACTGTTTTTT.

This clone was detected only once. The chain couples TRBV5-1 to TRBJ2-1; 8 bases agree with TRBD2. This CDR3 comprises 16 residues. V trimming: 2 bases; J trimming: 0 bases; junction bases outside the gene matches: 4. CDR1 is SGHRS and CDR2 is YFSETQ in the germline V gene. The CDR3 reads CASSLSAGGSYNEQFF. CDR3 coding DNA: TGCGCCAGCAGCTTAAGCGCGGGAGGCTCCTACAATGAGCAGTTCTTC.

This chain joins TRBV7-3 and TRBJ2-3; TRBD1 might be the D (5 bases). Trimming shortened V by 3 bases and J by 6 bases, and 10 bases separated the two germline ends. The CDR3 covers 13 residues. Germline CDR1 reads SGHTA; CDR2 reads FQGTGA. CDR3 bases: TGTGCCAGCAGCTTTCAGGGCTTGGATACGCAGTATTTT. Translated, it gives CASSFQGLDTQYF.

This clone was observed a few times. The chain recombines TRBV3-1 (or the pseudogene TRBV3-2) with TRBJ1-5, with D perhaps matching TRBD1 (5 bases). Germline V gene lookup returns CDR1 LGHDT and CDR2 YNNKEL (reference sequence). This CDR3 contains 15 residues. With 7 bases removed from V and 0 bases from J, the gap between germline ends came to 13 bases. In nucleotides, the CDR3 is TGTGCCAGCATTACAGGCGTGTATAGCAATCAGCCCCAGCATTTT. Residues: CASITGVYSNQPQHF.

This chain joins TRBV6-5 and TRBJ1-1; D is unresolved. This CDR3 is built from 15 residues. The germline CDR1 and CDR2 sequences are MNHEY and SVGAGI. Trimming took off 2 bases at V and 8 bases at J, with 18 bases between the two ends. The CDR3: CASSYMGRPAREAFF. CDR3 nucleotide sequence: TGTGCCAGCAGTTACATGGGCAGGCCAGCAAGGGAAGCTTTCTTT.

The V call is TRBV7-2, the J call TRBJ2-3; TRBD2 agrees at 7 bases. CDR1 is SGHTA and CDR2 is FQGNSA in the germline V gene. Trimming cost V 2 bases and J 2 bases; bases outside gene matches: 7. This CDR3 region has 16 residues. The CDR3 DNA reads TGTGCCAGCAGCTTAATCGGCGGGGGACTCACAGATACGCAGTATTTT. Encoded protein: CASSLIGGGLTDTQYF.

V gene TRBV30 combines with J gene TRBJ1-1, with TRBD1 matching 7 bases. This CDR3 has 15 residues. The J segment lost 5 bases and the V segment lost 0 bases, leaving 9 bases of the junction unmatched. CDR1 and CDR2 (germline): GTSNPN, SVGIG (reference sequence). Here the CDR3 DNA reads TGTGCCTGGAGTGTACAGGGGCATGGGGAGACTGAAGCTTTCTTT. It yields the protein CAWSVQGHGETEAFF.

V is TRBV11-3 and J is TRBJ2-1; perhaps TRBD1 as D (5 bases). CDR1 and CDR2 (germline): SGHNT, YENEEA. V lost 1 base and J 8 bases, leaving 9 bases between the germline ends. The CDR3 contains 13 residues. CDR3 protein: CASSLVRGDEQFF. The DNA of the CDR3 is TGTGCCAGCAGCTTAGTAAGGGGTGATGAGCAGTTCTTC.

This rearrangement joins TRBV2 to TRBJ1-5; D is possibly TRBD1 (5 bases). The CDR3 length is 14 residues. Germline V CDR1 and CDR2: SNHLY, FYNNEI. The ends were cut back, 2 bases at V and 5 bases at J, with 10 bases in the middle. CDR3 amino acids: CASSEQGGDQPQHF. DNA of the CDR3: TGTGCCAGCAGTGAACAGGGAGGAGATCAGCCCCAGCATTTT. Variable domain in full (rest from reference TRBV2 and TRBJ1-5): EPEVTQTPSHQVTQMGQEVILRCVPISNHLYFYWYRQILGQKVEFLVSFYNNEISEKSEIFDDQFSVERPDGSNFTLKIRSTKLEDSAMYFCASSEQGGDQPQHFGDGTRLSIL.

The chain uses TRBV30 and TRBJ1-4; D gene ambiguous. V was clipped by 8 bases and J by 0 bases, with 10 bases between them. CDR3 length equals 13 residues. CDR1 is GTSNPN, CDR2 SVGIG, per germline (reference sequence). In DNA, the CDR3 is TGTGCCAGGTCAGAGGCAACTAATGAAAAACTGTTTTTT. It encodes CARSEATNEKLFF.

The chain carries TRBV5-1 and TRBJ2-7; 10 nucleotides agree with TRBD1. Germline CDR1 reads SGHRS; CDR2 reads YFSETQ. This CDR3 spans 16 amino acids. Trimming removed 4 bases from V and 1 base from J; junction bases left unmatched: 8. The CDR3 nucleotides read TGCGCCAGCAGCGGAGAGAGACAGGGGGCGTCCTACGAGCAGTACTTC. It specifies CASSGERQGASYEQYF.

J is TRBJ1-1 and V is TRBV5-1; D remains ambiguous. This CDR3 region has 15 residues. Germline CDR1 is SGHRS and CDR2 is YFSETQ. V lost 3 bases and J 1 base, leaving 13 bases between the germline ends. The CDR3 sequence is CASSSFDHTNTEAFF. The CDR3, as DNA: TGCGCCAGCAGCTCATTCGATCACACGAACACTGAAGCTTTCTTT.

The V call is TRBV6-5, the J call TRBJ2-1; a possible D gene is TRBD2 (5 bases). The CDR3 extends over 12 amino acids. The V gene lost 6 bases and the J gene lost 9 bases, with 12 bases spanning the gap. Germline V CDR1 and CDR2: MNHEY, SVGAGI. CDR3 in DNA: TGTGCCAGCAGGGATCCCGGGGTTGAGCAGTTCTTC. Amino acid sequence: CASRDPGVEQFF.

The chain links TRBV5-6 to TRBJ1-6; 8 bases agree with TRBD1. The CDR3 runs 16 residues. Trimming removed 0 bases from V and 4 bases from J; junction bases left unmatched: 3. Per germline, CDR1 SGHDT and CDR2 YYEEEE. CDR3 DNA: TGTGCCAGCAGCTTGGGACAGGGGATTTATAATTCACCCCTCCACTTT. Protein: CASSLGQGIYNSPLHF.

About this clone: This sample includes further DNA sequences coding for the same CDR3. The chain employs TRBV2 and TRBJ1-1, with D tentatively TRBD1 (6 bases). V was shortened by 4 bases and J by 3 bases, with 12 bases between the two germline ends. The CDR3 consists of 14 residues. Germline CDR1 is SNHLY and CDR2 is FYNNEI. CDR3 in DNA: TGTGCCAGCAGTGTACAGGGCGCGGACACTGAAGCTTTCTTT. Amino acids: CASSVQGADTEAFF.

This chain joins TRBV7-8 and TRBJ1-1, with unresolved D. V dropped 2 bases and J dropped 5 bases, with 12 bases sitting between them. The CDR3 is made up of 14 amino acids. Germline V gives CDR1 SGHVS, CDR2 FQNEAQ. The CDR3 here is CASSLREGWTEAFF. The CDR3 nucleotides are TGTGCCAGCAGCTTAAGGGAGGGCTGGACTGAAGCTTTCTTT. The full variable domain, with the rest looked up from reference TRBV7-8 and TRBJ1-1, is GAGVSQSPRYKVAKRGQDVALRCDPISGHVSLFWYQQALGQGPEFLTYFQNEAQLDKSGLPSDRFFAERPEGSVSTLKIQRTQQEDSAVYLCASSLREGWTEAFFGQGTRLTVV.

The V and J genes are TRBV11-3 and TRBJ2-7, with D unclear. CDR3 length equals 11 residues. CDR1 and CDR2 (germline): SGHNT, YENEEA. Trimming removed 5 bases at V and 6 bases at J, with 8 bases between. CDR3 bases: TGTGCCAGCAGCCTATCCCCCGAGCAGTACTTC. Translating gives CASSLSPEQYF.

This chain joins TRBV2 and TRBJ1-1; TRBD1 matches 8 bases. CDR1 is SNHLY, CDR2 FYNNEI, per germline. V shed 10 bases and J 3 bases; nucleotides not matched to a gene: 10. CDR3 length: 14 residues. CDR3 residues: CAKQGGSLHTEAFF. In nucleotides, the CDR3 is TGTGCCAAACAGGGGGGGAGCTTGCACACTGAAGCTTTCTTT.

The CDR3 nucleotides read TGTGCCAGCAGGAGTTGGGGCAGAGGAAGCACAGATACGCAGTATTTT. Amino acid sequence: CASRSWGRGSTDTQYF. The chain links TRBV28 to TRBJ2-3; perhaps TRBD1 as D (5 bases). The germline V and J ends were trimmed by 6 bases and 0 bases, with 16 bases remaining between them. The CDR3 contains 16 residues. Germline assignment: CDR1 MDHEN and CDR2 SYDVKM.